The entry that follows covers one T cell receptor (beta chain) sequence. Authors' processing steps: Amplification of reference gene primers provided the estimated nucleated cell counts. TCRdb's copy holds only in-frame clones and misses some; the assay was immunoSEQ multiplex PCR. That table gives V, J and clone size, and the DNA gave D and trimming. The sample holds about 250,000 clones; 70% to 90% are singletons and the top ten take 4.3%. Recovered participants had two consecutive negative NP/OP PCR tests, healthcare professional clearance, or symptom resolution. This record comes from a study of blood T cell repertoires in COVID-19. Study background: Researchers got acute and convalescent COVID-19 samples from the United States, Italy and Spain. The cDNA or gDNA used as material had been derived from T cells, B-cell-depleted T cells, or PBMCs.

The CDR3 has 14 residues. The germline V gene has CDR1 SGHDT and CDR2 YYEEEE. J gave up 8 bases and V 4 bases, and 8 bases lay outside the gene matches. Sequencing input: PBMCs or T cells enriched from blood (not recorded which). The V and J genes are TRBV5-6 and TRBJ1-4; TRBD1 matches 7 bases. The origin of this receptor is a woman aged 25 to 39 who had recovered from COVID-19. The CDR3 spells CASSRQGRGEKLFF. The DNA of the CDR3 is TGTGCCAGCAGCCGACAGGGTAGAGGGGAAAAACTGTTTTTT.